A single sample is the source of the 12 T cell receptor beta chains below, sequenced in a study of shared clonotypes between healthy human individuals. The protocol was immunoSEQ multiplex PCR, while the TCRdb copy is restricted to in-frame clones and leaves out a portion. The table includes about 2.4 million clones, 93% detected once. Material: naive CD4+ T cells from PBMCs. As for subset: CD45RA+ positively selected. Receptors were obtained from a man in his late teens or twenties in good health. Some clones in this sample may be carry-over from other donors' samples.

The chain couples TRBV7-9 to TRBJ2-7; possible D gene TRBD1, 5 bases. This CDR3 comprises 12 residues. Deletions cut 6 bases from V and 4 bases from J, with 10 bases between. Looked up from germline, CDR1 is SEHNR and CDR2 is FQNEAQ (reference sequence). Here the CDR3 reads CASSSRAYEQYF. For the CDR3, the DNA is TGTGCCAGCAGTTCCAGGGCGTACGAGCAGTACTTC.

This clone was counted a few times. This chain connects TRBV28 to TRBJ2-5, with D perhaps matching TRBD1 (6 bases). Germline V gene sequence: CDR1 MDHEN, CDR2 SYDVKM. The CDR3 is 14 residues long. Trimming stripped 6 bases from V and 3 bases from J, with 14 bases between. CDR3 DNA: TGTGCCAGCAGCCCAGGACAGTTTGAAGAGACCCAGTACTTC. It encodes CASSPGQFEETQYF.

The chain is built from TRBV2 and TRBJ1-2; possibly TRBD1 for D (6 bases). With 6 bases removed from V and 7 bases from J, the gap between germline ends came to 18 bases. The germline V gene has CDR1 SNHLY and CDR2 FYNNEI. This CDR3 has 14 residues. The chain's CDR3 is CASRGTGLGLGYTF. CDR3 DNA sequence: TGTGCCAGCAGGGGAACAGGGTTGGGACTTGGCTACACCTTC.

The chain joins TRBV5-5 to TRBJ2-5; 7 bases map to TRBD1. The length of the CDR3 is 14 residues. Trimming at V came to 2 bases and at J to 1 base, leaving 2 bases not matched to a gene. Germline V gene data show CDR1 as SGHKS and CDR2 as YYEKEE (reference sequence). The CDR3: CASSFTGAQETQYF. DNA of the CDR3: TGTGCCAGCAGCTTTACAGGGGCCCAAGAGACCCAGTACTTC.

This CDR3 is CASSQPQAPGYGYTF. CDR3 nucleotides: TGTGCCAGCAGCCAACCGCAGGCTCCCGGGTATGGCTACACCTTC. The rearrangement joins TRBV4-2 to TRBJ1-2; D gene ambiguous. Germline CDR1 LGHNA, CDR2 YNFKEQ. This CDR3 region has 15 residues. Trimming left V 2 bases short and J 5 bases short, with 15 bases between.

The chain has TRBV5-1 and TRBJ2-7; D perhaps matches TRBD2 (6 bases). CDR1 and CDR2 from the germline V gene are SGHRS and YFSETQ. Trimming removed 4 bases from V and 5 bases from J, with 13 bases in between. The CDR3 contains 13 residues. DNA of the CDR3: TGCGCCAGCAGCGCCGGGAGTTCCGACGAGCAGTACTTC. Protein sequence: CASSAGSSDEQYF.

This clone occurred once. The chain carries TRBV7-2 and TRBJ2-7, with D possibly matching TRBD2 (7 bases). Germline loops: CDR1 SGHTA, CDR2 FQGNSA. The V end was cut by 7 bases, the J end by 4 bases, with 20 bases between. There are 15 residues in the CDR3. The CDR3 DNA is TGTGCCAGCACCTACGTGGGAGGGGGATTTTACGAGCAGTACTTC. This codes for CASTYVGGGFYEQYF. Full variable domain (remainder filled in from reference TRBV7-2 and TRBJ2-7): GAGVSQSPSNKVTEKGKDVELRCDPISGHTALYWYRQSLGQGLEFLIYFQGNSAPDKSGLPSDRFSAERTGGSVSTLTIQRTQQEDSAVYLCASTYVGGGFYEQYFGPGTRLTVT.

This clone was seen once. The gene calls are TRBV9 and TRBJ2-2, with D hard to call. Trimming shortened V by 4 bases and J by 7 bases, and 11 bases separated the two germline ends. The CDR3 runs 13 residues. Germline V gives CDR1 SGDLS, CDR2 YYNGEE. CDR3 in amino acids: CASSPTGIGELFF. The CDR3 DNA sequence: TGTGCCAGCAGCCCCACCGGTATCGGGGAGCTGTTTTTT.

Worth noting for this clone: This sample includes further DNA sequences coding for the same CDR3. The V and J genes are TRBV18 and TRBJ2-1; 10 bases fit TRBD2. J lost 7 bases, V lost 6 bases, and 3 bases had no gene match. The CDR3 is 13 residues long. Looked up from germline, CDR1 is KGHSH and CDR2 is LQKENI. The CDR3: CASSPGLANEQFF. For the CDR3, the DNA is TGTGCCAGCTCGCCGGGACTAGCGAATGAGCAGTTCTTC. Complete variable domain (other parts from reference TRBV18 and TRBJ2-1): NAGVMQNPRHLVRRRGQEARLRCSPMKGHSHVYWYRQLPEEGLKFMVYLQKENIIDESGMPKERFSAEFPKEGPSILRIQQVVRGDSAAYFCASSPGLANEQFFGPGTRLTVL.

This chain links TRBV7-6 with TRBJ2-3; D gene ambiguous. Trimming removed 4 bases at V and 3 bases at J, with 14 bases between. Germline CDR1 and CDR2: SGHVS and FNYEAQ. The CDR3 spans 15 residues. The CDR3 nucleotides read TGTGCCAGCAGCTCGAGATTTACCTTAACAGATACGCAGTATTTT. It is translated as CASSSRFTLTDTQYF.

The chain couples TRBV28 to TRBJ1-1, with D perhaps TRBD1 (5 bases). The CDR3 consists of 15 residues. Germline values: CDR1 MDHEN, CDR2 SYDVKM. Between the trimmed V and J ends, which lost 2 bases and 4 bases, there was a span of 14 bases. CDR3 coding DNA: TGTGCCAGCAGTTTAGAGGGGTGGGTAGGCACTGAAGCTTTCTTT. It specifies CASSLEGWVGTEAFF. The full variable domain, its missing parts supplied by reference TRBV28 and TRBJ1-1, is DVKVTQSSRYLVKRTGEKVFLECVQDMDHENMFWYRQDPGLGLRLIYFSYDVKMKEKGDIPEGYSVSREKKERFSLILESASTNQTSMYLCASSLEGWVGTEAFFGQGTRLTVV.

V is TRBV30 and J is TRBJ2-5, with D possibly TRBD1 on 6 matching bases. Gene TRBJ2-7 matches the end of the DNA better, so the J call may be wrong. The germline V gene encodes CDR1 GTSNPN and CDR2 SVGIG (reference sequence). This CDR3 has 15 amino acids. CDR3 bases: TGTGCCTGGAGTGTCCTGGGGGCAGCCTCCTACGAGCAGTACTTC. Amino acid sequence: CAWSVLGAASYEQYF.